This entry lists 30 T cell receptor beta chains sequenced from one sample in a study of T cell clusters in autoimmune cytopenias. Each sample's input was 250 ng genomic DNA, 35,000 to 40,000 genome equivalents. Multiplex touch-down PCR amplified TRB using TRB-A and TRB-B pools in one tube. No DNA is given; TCRdb re-called the multiplex PCR reads and lists each CDR3 protein once. The sample's table shows some 5,000 distinct CDR3 sequences. The data were also submitted as part of a second study, on T cell repertoires in aging, cancer and after chemotherapy.

The sample taken for sequencing was peripheral blood. The source is a human donor in good health.

Measured by frequency, this clonotype is medium-sized (0.01 to 0.1%). This chain joins TRBV19 and TRBJ2-7; TCRdb picks TRBD1, but there is no DNA to check that call. The germline CDR1 and CDR2 sequences are LNHDA and SQIVND (reference sequence). The CDR3 extends over 12 amino acids. The CDR3 here is CASSPSGYEQYF. The full variable domain, with the rest looked up from reference TRBV19 and TRBJ2-7, is DGGITQSPKYLFRKEGQNVTLSCEQNLNHDAMYWYRQDPGQGLRLIYYSQIVNDFQKGDIAEGYSVSREKKESFPLTVTSAQKNPTAFYLCASSPSGYEQYFGPGTRLTVT.

This chain joins TRBV7-9 and TRBJ1-1; with no DNA, the TCRdb D assignment of TRBD1 cannot be verified. The CDR3 is 15 residues long. The germline gives CDR1 SEHNR, CDR2 FQNEAQ (reference sequence). The CDR3: CASSYHTGTTAEAFF.

The V gene is TRBV5-1, the J gene TRBJ2-2; as DNA is missing, the TRBD2 call by TCRdb cannot be tested. The CDR3 loop spans 16 amino acids. In germline, CDR1 is SGHRS, CDR2 YFSETQ. The CDR3 loop is CASSFSGLAGTGELFF.

The chain joins TRBV28 to TRBJ2-7; TCRdb's D call of TRBD1 is untestable without DNA. The CDR3 covers 14 residues. CDR1 and CDR2 (germline): MDHEN, SYDVKM. The CDR3 here is CASSQAGALNEQYF.

This clonotype is identified as medium-sized from frequency. The J gene is TRBJ2-3, the V gene TRBV6-5; with no DNA, the TCRdb D assignment of TRBD2 cannot be verified. The CDR3 sequence is 16 residues long. Germline V lookup: CDR1 MNHEY, CDR2 SVGAGI. This CDR3 reads CASSSLTEDSTDTQYF.

The chain joins TRBV6-4 to TRBJ1-1. Germline lookup yields CDR1 MRHNA and CDR2 SNTAGT. CDR3 length: 13 amino acids. CDR3: CASSDQVNTEAFF.

V usage is TRBV7-6 and J usage is TRBJ2-1; the TCRdb call, TRBD2, lacks DNA for checking. CDR3 size: 20 residues. Germline V gene lookup returns CDR1 SGHVS and CDR2 FNYEAQ. The CDR3 loop reads CASSLRVPGLAGGSYNEQFF. Full variable domain (remainder filled in from reference TRBV7-6 and TRBJ2-1): GAGVSQSPRYKVTKRGQDVALRCDPISGHVSLYWYRQALGQGPEFLTYFNYEAQQDKSGLPNDRFSAERPEGSISTLTIQRTEQRDSAMYRCASSLRVPGLAGGSYNEQFFGPGTRLTVL.

In terms of frequency, this clonotype is medium-sized. The chain joins TRBV30 to TRBJ1-5; the D gene TCRdb calls, TRBD1, cannot be checked with no DNA. This CDR3 has 15 residues. The germline CDR1 and CDR2 sequences are GTSNPN and SVGIG (reference sequence). CDR3 in amino acids: CAWSTRDYSNQPQHF.

The chain recombines TRBV11-2 with TRBJ2-1; the D call of TRBD2 rests on TCRdb alone, since no DNA is present to check it. Germline assignment: CDR1 SGHAT and CDR2 FQNNGV. This CDR3 spans 15 amino acids. The CDR3 is CASSLGGGVRNEQFF.

This CDR3 is CAWSVHLRDIQYF. The chain carries TRBV30 and TRBJ2-4; TCRdb selects TRBD2, and the lack of DNA leaves this call unchecked. The length of the CDR3 is 13 residues. The germline V gene has CDR1 GTSNPN and CDR2 SVGIG (reference sequence).

This clonotype shows up as medium-sized by frequency. The chain employs TRBV29-1 and TRBJ2-6. Germline lookup yields CDR1 SQVTM and CDR2 ANQGSEA. CDR3 size: 14 residues. The CDR3 sequence is CSVETRSGANVLTF. Drawing the rest from reference TRBV29-1 and TRBJ2-6, the complete variable domain is SAVISQKPSRDICQRGTSLTIQCQVDSQVTMMFWYRQQPGQSLTLIATANQGSEATYESGFVIDKFPISRPNLTFSTLTVSNMSPEDSSIYLCSVETRSGANVLTFGAGSRLTVL.

This chain connects TRBV4-2 to TRBJ2-3; the TRBD1 assignment by TCRdb is unverifiable without DNA. From germline, CDR1 is LGHNA and CDR2 YNFKEQ. The CDR3 totals 15 residues. The CDR3 sequence: CASSPRSSNTDTQYF.

The genes are TRBV5-4 and TRBJ2-4. Germline V CDR1 and CDR2: SGHNT, YYREEE (reference sequence). The CDR3 runs to 17 residues. CDR3 sequence reads: CASSLISSGLAKNIQYF.

The chain couples TRBV5-4 to TRBJ2-4; TCRdb names TRBD1, which stays unverified in the absence of DNA. Germline CDR1 SGHNT, CDR2 YYREEE (reference sequence). The CDR3 totals 14 residues. This chain's CDR3 is CASSLGTEKNIQYF.

This clonotype is medium-sized by frequency. The rearrangement joins TRBV28 to TRBJ2-2. There are 16 residues in the CDR3. The germline V gene encodes CDR1 MDHEN and CDR2 SYDVKM. Here the CDR3 reads CASSLGDNSNTGELFF.

This rearrangement joins TRBV6-4 to TRBJ1-2; TCRdb's assignment of TRBD1 cannot be checked, as there is no DNA. The CDR3 consists of 12 residues. Germline V CDR1 and CDR2: MRHNA, SNTAGT. The CDR3 loop is CASSSGGYGYTF.

In terms of frequency, this clonotype is medium-sized (0.01 to 0.1%). This rearrangement joins TRBV15 to TRBJ1-5; TCRdb reports TRBD1, a call that lacks DNA to check it against. The CDR3 contains 14 residues. Germline assignment: CDR1 LNHNV and CDR2 YYDKDF (reference sequence). This CDR3 reads CATSIGTGQPPQHF.

V usage is TRBV12-5 and J usage is TRBJ2-1; TCRdb's D call of TRBD1 is untestable without DNA. The CDR3 extends over 14 amino acids. Germline CDR1 LGHNT, CDR2 FRNRAP. CDR3 in amino acids: CASGAGVRDNEQFF.

V and J are TRBV5-1 and TRBJ2-7; TCRdb's D call of TRBD1 is untestable without DNA. The CDR3 is made up of 16 amino acids. Germline V gene sequence: CDR1 SGHRS, CDR2 YFSETQ. The CDR3 protein is CASSPWRTGGLYEQYF.

This clonotype registers medium-sized by frequency. The chain is built from TRBV29-1 and TRBJ1-1; TCRdb proposes TRBD1, but this gene call is untestable without DNA. The CDR3 contains 13 residues. The germline V gene encodes CDR1 SQVTM and CDR2 ANQGSEA. The CDR3 protein is CSYSGQLNTEAFF. Variable domain in full (rest from reference TRBV29-1 and TRBJ1-1): SAVISQKPSRDICQRGTSLTIQCQVDSQVTMMFWYRQQPGQSLTLIATANQGSEATYESGFVIDKFPISRPNLTFSTLTVSNMSPEDSSIYLCSYSGQLNTEAFFGQGTRLTVV.

The chain links TRBV6-1 to TRBJ2-3; TCRdb indicates TRBD2, and absent DNA this call remains unverified. The germline gives CDR1 MNHNS, CDR2 SASEGT. The CDR3 is 15 amino acids. CDR3 protein: CASSQAGTYQDTQYF.

This chain connects TRBV10-3 to TRBJ1-3. The CDR3 is 14 residues long. The germline CDR1 and CDR2 sequences are ENHRY and SYGVKD. CDR3 loop: CAIKEKVWGNTIYF.

The V gene is TRBV27, the J gene TRBJ2-4; as DNA is missing, the TRBD1 call by TCRdb cannot be tested. Looked up from germline, CDR1 is MNHEY and CDR2 is SMNVEV (reference sequence). This CDR3 is 17 amino acids long. The CDR3 reads CASSATGARVAKNIQYF.

The genes are TRBV5-4 and TRBJ1-6. Germline CDR1 and CDR2: SGHNT and YYREEE (reference sequence). This CDR3 region has 17 residues. The CDR3 sequence: CASSFIVGSSYNSPLHF.

Measured by frequency, this clonotype is medium-sized (0.01 to 0.1%). The rearrangement uses TRBV19 and TRBJ1-6; TCRdb picks TRBD1, but there is no DNA to check that call. Germline V gene data show CDR1 as LNHDA and CDR2 as SQIVND (reference sequence). The CDR3 is 14 amino acids. This CDR3 is CASGQGLFNSPLHF.

The chain employs TRBV18 and TRBJ2-3; TCRdb names TRBD2, which stays unverified in the absence of DNA. CDR1 KGHSH and CDR2 LQKENI come from the germline V gene. This CDR3 comprises 14 residues. The CDR3 region is CASSERGGPDTQYF.

CDR3 sequence reads: CASSEARVGTEAFF. This chain links TRBV6-1 with TRBJ1-1. There are 14 residues in the CDR3. From germline, CDR1 is MNHNS and CDR2 SASEGT.

V is TRBV5-1 and J is TRBJ2-1; TCRdb outputs TRBD1, but without DNA this stays unchecked. Germline V gene data show CDR1 as SGHRS and CDR2 as YFSETQ. The CDR3 has 14 amino acids. The CDR3 loop is CASSFRTGDNEQFF. Together with reference TRBV5-1 and TRBJ2-1, the CDR3 gives the full variable domain: KAGVTQTPRYLIKTRGQQVTLSCSPISGHRSVSWYQQTPGQGLQFLFEYFSETQRNKGNFPGRFSGRQFSNSRSEMNVSTLELGDSALYLCASSFRTGDNEQFFGPGTRLTVL.

CDR3 protein: CASSSTSGGTDTQYF. The chain is built from TRBV5-5 and TRBJ2-3; TCRdb proposes TRBD2, but this gene call is untestable without DNA. Germline values: CDR1 SGHKS, CDR2 YYEKEE (reference sequence). This CDR3 is 15 amino acids long.

The chain carries TRBV19 and TRBJ1-6; no DNA is available, so the TRBD1 call from TCRdb remains unchecked. Germline values: CDR1 LNHDA, CDR2 SQIVND (reference sequence). This CDR3 contains 18 residues. CDR3 residues: CASSRAAGRSSYNSPLHF.